This T cell receptor beta chain was recorded in a study of T cells after yellow fever vaccination. TCRdb processed the 5' RACE reads anew with MiXCR; each CDR3 protein has one entry. The data show about 25,000 distinct CDR3 sequences, approximately 3.2% seen once. This clonotype was observed many times. The starting material was PBMCs, either bulk or a sorted T-cell subset (CD4+, CD8+, memory, or dextramer-sorted; not recorded which), obtained about 49 days after the first yellow fever vaccination. This receptor was obtained from a man aged 18 to 30 who received the YFV17D yellow fever vaccine.

The CDR3 bases are TGTGCCAGCAGTTACACGTCAAGGGGGCTGGATGGCTACACCTTC. This encodes CASSYTSRGLDGYTF. The chain links TRBV6-5 to TRBJ1-2; TRBD1 agrees at 7 bases. Germline values: CDR1 MNHEY, CDR2 SVGAGI. V shed 2 bases, J shed 6 bases, and the junction held 9 bases outside the gene matches. The CDR3 has 15 residues.